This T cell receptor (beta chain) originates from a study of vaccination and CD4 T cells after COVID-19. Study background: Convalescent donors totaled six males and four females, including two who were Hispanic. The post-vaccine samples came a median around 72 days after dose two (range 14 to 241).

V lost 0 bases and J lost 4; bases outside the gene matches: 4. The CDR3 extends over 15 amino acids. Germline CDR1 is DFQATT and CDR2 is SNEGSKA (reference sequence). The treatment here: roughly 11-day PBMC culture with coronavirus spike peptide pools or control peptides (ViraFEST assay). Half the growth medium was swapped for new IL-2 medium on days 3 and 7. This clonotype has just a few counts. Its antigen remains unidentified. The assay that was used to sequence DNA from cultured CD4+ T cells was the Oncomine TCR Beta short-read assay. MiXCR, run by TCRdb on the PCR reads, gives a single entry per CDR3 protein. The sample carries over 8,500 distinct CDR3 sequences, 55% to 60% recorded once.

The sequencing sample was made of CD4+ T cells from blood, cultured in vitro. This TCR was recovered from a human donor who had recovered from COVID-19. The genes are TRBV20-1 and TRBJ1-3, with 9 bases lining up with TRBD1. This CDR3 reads CSARDPGQGGNTIYF. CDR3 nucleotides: TGCAGTGCTAGAGATCCGGGACAGGGCGGAAACACCATATATTTT.